The 15 T cell receptor beta chains below were found in one sample sequenced in a study of blood T cell repertoires in COVID-19. Profiled with immunoSEQ multiplex PCR; TCRdb holds only in-frame clones, not every one. Of approximately 84,000 clones in the sample, 60% to 75% were seen once. Specimen: peripheral blood. These receptors originate from a man aged 50-60 years with active or convalescent COVID-19.

V usage is TRBV11-2 and J usage is TRBJ1-4, with 12 bases that match TRBD1. Germline CDR1 reads SGHAT; CDR2 reads FQNNGV. This CDR3 spans 18 amino acids. V lost 5 bases, J lost 8 bases, and 15 bases stayed unmatched. The CDR3 spells CASSPGTGGFQVREKLFF. CDR3 DNA sequence: TGTGCCAGCAGCCCTGGGACAGGGGGCTTCCAAGTTAGAGAAAAACTGTTTTTT.

There are a few counts of this clone. This sequence joins TRBV6-5 and TRBJ1-6, with no clear D. Trimming removed 7 bases from V and 0 bases from J, with 10 bases in between. Germline V gene sequence: CDR1 MNHEY, CDR2 SVGAGI. CDR3 length: 15 amino acids. The CDR3 loop reads CASTSFSSYNSPLHF. The CDR3 DNA reads TGTGCCAGCACCTCTTTCAGCTCCTATAATTCACCCCTCCACTTT.

The rearrangement joins TRBV7-2 to TRBJ1-1; no clear D. V gave up 5 bases and J gave up 4 bases, with 14 bases separating them. The germline CDR1 and CDR2 sequences are SGHTA and FQGNSA. This CDR3 spans 14 amino acids. The CDR3 protein is CASSTPRGGTEAFF. CDR3 nucleotides: TGTGCCAGCAGCACCCCGCGGGGTGGCACTGAAGCTTTCTTT.

V usage is TRBV19 and J usage is TRBJ1-3; D is unresolved. The V and J ends lost 5 bases and 8 bases respectively, with 13 bases between them. The CDR3 contains 13 residues. Germline values: CDR1 LNHDA, CDR2 SQIVND (reference sequence). In DNA, the CDR3 is TGTGCCAGTAGTTTCGAACTGAAGCACACCATATATTTT. Translated: CASSFELKHTIYF.

V gene TRBV19 combines with J gene TRBJ1-6; 7 positions agree with TRBD1. Losses at the gene ends were 9 bases for V and 7 bases for J; bases not matched to a gene: 9. Germline V gene data show CDR1 as LNHDA and CDR2 as SQIVND (reference sequence). The CDR3 sequence is 14 residues long. In DNA form, the CDR3 reads TGTGCCAGCTCGAGGGACAGCGAGAATTCACCCCTCCACTTT. Its translation is CASSRDSENSPLHF. Filled out from reference TRBV19 and TRBJ1-6, the complete variable domain reads DGGITQSPKYLFRKEGQNVTLSCEQNLNHDAMYWYRQDPGQGLRLIYYSQIVNDFQKGDIAEGYSVSREKKESFPLTVTSAQKNPTAFYLCASSRDSENSPLHFGNGTRLTVT.

The V call is TRBV5-1, the J call TRBJ1-2, with 7 nucleotides matching TRBD1. The V and J ends lost 3 bases and 4 bases, in that order; junction bases with no gene match: 6. This CDR3 comprises 14 residues. Germline V gives CDR1 SGHRS, CDR2 YFSETQ. Written as DNA, the CDR3 is TGCGCCAGCAGCTCAAGACAGGGCTCCTATGGCTACACCTTC. Its protein product is CASSSRQGSYGYTF.

The J gene is TRBJ2-3, the V gene TRBV20-1; 9 nucleotides line up with TRBD2. The CDR3 runs to 11 residues. Per the germline V gene, CDR1 is DFQATT and CDR2 is SNEGSKA (reference sequence). CDR3 DNA sequence: TGCGCTAGCGGGGACACAGATACGCAGTATTTT. Its protein is CASGDTDTQYF.

The chain carries TRBV7-6 and TRBJ2-1; TRBD1 agrees at 9 bases. Unmatched junction bases numbered 10, after V lost 4 bases and J lost 3 bases. CDR1 is SGHVS, CDR2 FNYEAQ, per germline. The CDR3 extends over 17 amino acids. The CDR3 loop reads CASSSRTGDEGYNEQFF. The CDR3 nucleotides read TGTGCCAGCAGCTCCCGGACAGGGGACGAGGGCTACAATGAGCAGTTCTTC.

The CDR3 DNA reads TGTGCCAGCAGCTTAAGGCCAGGGACTAGTCGAGATACGCAGTATTTT. Translating it yields CASSLRPGTSRDTQYF. V is TRBV7-6 and J is TRBJ2-3, with 8 bases that match TRBD2. Germline loops: CDR1 SGHVS, CDR2 FNYEAQ. The CDR3 covers 16 residues. The V segment lost 2 bases and the J segment 5 bases; nucleotides outside the gene matches: 9.

The chain recombines TRBV11-2 with TRBJ2-2; D is possibly TRBD1 (5 bases). This CDR3 contains 15 residues. Looked up from germline, CDR1 is SGHAT and CDR2 is FQNNGV. With 3 bases removed from V and 0 bases from J, the gap between germline ends came to 8 bases. The CDR3 reads CASSLDIANTGELFF. The CDR3 nucleotides read TGTGCCAGCAGCTTGGACATCGCGAACACCGGGGAGCTGTTTTTT.

The rearrangement links TRBV6-1 to TRBJ1-2; possibly TRBD1 for D (6 bases). The V end was cut by 0 bases, the J end by 3 bases, with 11 bases between. The CDR3 consists of 15 residues. From germline, CDR1 is MNHNS and CDR2 SASEGT. CDR3 nucleotides: TGTGCCAGCAGTGAAGCGCAGGGACAATACTATGGCTACACCTTC. Protein product: CASSEAQGQYYGYTF.

The CDR3 loop is CASSPTDRSSYNSPLHF. The CDR3 nucleotides read TGTGCCAGCAGCCCAACGGACAGGAGCTCCTATAATTCACCCCTCCACTTT. The rearrangement uses TRBV3-1 (or the pseudogene TRBV3-2) and TRBJ1-6, with 7 nucleotides matching TRBD1. The germline gives CDR1 LGHDT, CDR2 YNNKEL (reference sequence). Trimming removed 4 bases from V and 0 bases from J; junction bases left unmatched: 6. The CDR3 runs to 17 residues.

The chain uses TRBV5-1 and TRBJ1-4, with D maybe TRBD1 (6 bases). Germline lookup yields CDR1 SGHRS and CDR2 YFSETQ. The germline V and J ends were trimmed by 2 bases and 8 bases, with 10 bases remaining between them. The CDR3 sequence is 13 residues long. The CDR3 nucleotides are TGCGCCAGCAGCTTTTCAGGGGAGGAAAAACTGTTTTTT. It translates to CASSFSGEEKLFF.

The chain links TRBV7-9 to TRBJ1-5, with D perhaps matching TRBD1 (5 bases). Germline V gives CDR1 SEHNR, CDR2 FQNEAQ (reference sequence). This CDR3 region has 14 residues. Trimming took off 4 bases at V and 6 bases at J, with 13 bases between the two ends. In DNA form, the CDR3 reads TGTGCCAGCAGCTCAAGCGGGGGGGGTCAGCCCCAGCATTTT. Its translation is CASSSSGGGQPQHF.

The chain combines TRBV27 with TRBJ2-3, with TRBD2 identical over 9 bases. Germline CDR1 and CDR2: MNHEY and SMNVEV (reference sequence). The CDR3 totals 16 residues. Trimming at V came to 6 bases and at J to 8 bases, leaving 15 bases not matched to a gene. In DNA, the CDR3 is TGTGCCAGCAGCCAAACCCGCGCGGGGGGGCCGGGTACGCAGTATTTT. Amino acid sequence: CASSQTRAGGPGTQYF.